One and the same sample provided the 24 T cell receptor beta chains below, sequenced in a study of blood T cells in healthy people across ages. Sample-barcoded 5' priming and a J-beta primer mix drove a second PCR of 7 to 11 cycles. TCRdb used MiXCR to reprocess the 5' RACE reads, holding one entry per CDR3 protein. The sample yields 750,000 to 950,000 distinct CDR3 sequences, 20% to 30% seen once. Another study also made use of these data, one on T cells of mothers and their children.

The sequencing input was blood. These receptors were collected from a boy aged 10-17 years in good health.

The sample holds a few counts of this clonotype. The DNA of the CDR3 is TGTGCCAGCAGCCAGCCCCCTAGGACAGCCCCGGGGGAAGATACGCAGTATTTT. It is translated as CASSQPPRTAPGEDTQYF. The rearrangement joins TRBV4-2 to TRBJ2-3; D may be TRBD1 or TRBD2 (6 bases each). This CDR3 contains 18 residues. Germline assignment: CDR1 LGHNA and CDR2 YNFKEQ. V shed 3 bases and J shed 5 bases, with 24 bases lying between them.

This chain links TRBV12-3 or TRBV12-4 with TRBJ1-4; TRBD1 is a possible D gene (6 bases). V was shortened by 1 base and J by 6 bases, with 12 bases between the two germline ends. The length of the CDR3 is 15 residues. CDR3 coding DNA: TGTGCCAGCAGTTTAGGGACTCCAGGGGATGAAAAACTGTTTTTT. Residues: CASSLGTPGDEKLFF.

V usage is TRBV20-1 and J usage is TRBJ1-1, with TRBD1 identical over 8 bases. The ends lost 4 bases at V and 1 base at J; junction bases unmatched: 8. CDR1 DFQATT and CDR2 SNEGSKA come from the germline V gene (reference sequence). This CDR3 is 15 amino acids long. The CDR3 loop is CSATGQDGGNTEAFF. For the CDR3, the DNA is TGCAGTGCTACGGGACAGGATGGTGGGAACACTGAAGCTTTCTTT.

This clonotype has more than one count but fewer than ten. The CDR3 DNA reads as TGTGCCACCAGCAGAGACCCGGGGGAGTCACCCCTCCACTTT. It translates to CATSRDPGESPLHF. The rearrangement uses TRBV15 and TRBJ1-6, with D perhaps matching TRBD1 (5 bases). V was shortened by 0 bases and J by 10 bases, with 10 bases between the two germline ends. Germline lookup yields CDR1 LNHNV and CDR2 YYDKDF (reference sequence). The CDR3 extends over 14 amino acids. The full variable domain, completed using reference TRBV15 and TRBJ1-6, is DAMVIQNPRYQVTQFGKPVTLSCSQTLNHNVMYWYQQKSSQAPKLLFHYYDKDFNNEADTPDNFQSRRPNTSFCFLDIRSPGLGDTAMYLCATSRDPGESPLHFGNGTRLTVT.

The rearrangement joins TRBV20-1 to TRBJ2-5; maybe TRBD1 (5 bases). The V gene's germline CDR1 is DFQATT and CDR2 SNEGSKA (reference sequence). The V gene lost 3 bases and the J gene lost 0 bases, with 11 bases spanning the gap. The CDR3 runs 14 residues. CDR3 amino acids: CSARGPVYQETQYF. Written as DNA, the CDR3 is TGCAGTGCTAGGGGGCCCGTGTACCAAGAGACCCAGTACTTC.

This chain links TRBV2 with TRBJ2-1; D may correspond to TRBD1 or TRBD2 (6 bases each). The germline V and J ends were trimmed by 1 base and 0 bases, with 13 bases remaining between them. The CDR3 is 17 residues long. Germline CDR1 SNHLY, CDR2 FYNNEI. CDR3 nucleotides: TGTGCCAGCAGTGAAGAGACGGGGGCCAGCTCCTACAATGAGCAGTTCTTC. This encodes CASSEETGASSYNEQFF.

The chain joins TRBV7-2 to TRBJ2-5; no definite D call. Judging by the DNA end, TRBJ2-1 fits better; the J call may be wrong. The CDR3 is made up of 16 amino acids. Germline V gene lookup returns CDR1 SGHTA and CDR2 FQGNSA. The CDR3 nucleotides are TGTGCCAGCAGCTTAGAGCCGGCGGAAGCTTCGGATGAGCAGTTCTTC. Its translation: CASSLEPAEASDEQFF.

This clonotype showed up just a few times. The rearrangement links TRBV29-1 to TRBJ1-5, with 8 bases fitting TRBD1. The trim removed 4 bases at V and 7 bases at J, leaving 6 bases unmatched. This CDR3 comprises 13 residues. CDR1 is SQVTM, CDR2 ANQGSEA, per germline. The CDR3: CSVASRQGQPQHF. The CDR3 nucleotides are TGCAGCGTTGCCTCCCGACAGGGGCAGCCCCAGCATTTT.

This clonotype was picked up a small number of times. V and J are TRBV9 and TRBJ2-7, with TRBD1 as a possible D gene (5 bases). Trimming took 3 bases from V and 3 from J, leaving 16 bases between them. Germline values: CDR1 SGDLS, CDR2 YYNGEE. The CDR3 extends over 15 amino acids. The CDR3 DNA sequence: TGTGCCAGCAGCGCTCAGGGTAATCCCTACTACGAGCAGTACTTC. Protein sequence: CASSAQGNPYYEQYF.

The table lists this clonotype with a few counts. The rearrangement links TRBV3-1 to TRBJ2-5, with unresolved D. V dropped 4 bases and J dropped 1 base, with 25 bases sitting between them. Germline loops: CDR1 LGHDT, CDR2 YNNKEL (reference sequence). This CDR3 spans 19 amino acids. The CDR3 DNA reads TGTGCCAGCAGCCCTAATCCCTTGGACCCCAAAGTTCGCCAAGAGACCCAGTACTTC. Translating it yields CASSPNPLDPKVRQETQYF.

This clonotype was seen more than once but under ten times. This sequence joins TRBV7-3 and TRBJ2-4; D gene unclear. Trimming removed 5 bases from V and 9 bases from J, with 14 bases in between. CDR1 and CDR2 (germline): SGHTA, FQGTGA. CDR3 length: 13 residues. CDR3 bases: TGTGCCAGCAGCCCAGGAGCTAACAGCATTCAGTACTTC. Translated: CASSPGANSIQYF. The full variable domain, with the rest looked up from reference TRBV7-3 and TRBJ2-4, is GAGVSQTPSNKVTEKGKYVELRCDPISGHTALYWYRQSLGQGPEFLIYFQGTGAADDSGLPNDRFFAVRPEGSVSTLKIQRTERGDSAVYLCASSPGANSIQYFGAGTRLSVL.

The chain joins TRBV7-2 to TRBJ2-3; no reliable D call. This CDR3 comprises 15 residues. The V gene lost 4 bases and the J gene lost 6 bases, with 17 bases spanning the gap. In germline, CDR1 is SGHTA, CDR2 FQGNSA. The CDR3 DNA is TGTGCCAGCAGCTCCCCAAGAGAGGCCTCGGATACGCAGTATTTT. Protein sequence: CASSSPREASDTQYF.

V gene TRBV4-2 combines with J gene TRBJ2-1; 8 nucleotides align to TRBD1. Germline V gene sequence: CDR1 LGHNA, CDR2 YNFKEQ. The V segment lost 0 bases and the J segment 5 bases; nucleotides outside the gene matches: 3. There are 15 residues in the CDR3. The DNA of the CDR3 is TGTGCCAGCAGCCAAGAGGGGGACAGGAACAATGAGCAGTTCTTC. It translates to CASSQEGDRNNEQFF.

This clonotype has just a few counts. The chain joins TRBV20-1 to TRBJ2-7; 7 bases fit TRBD2. There are 14 residues in the CDR3. The V and J ends lost 5 bases and 6 bases, in that order; junction bases with no gene match: 13. In germline, CDR1 is DFQATT, CDR2 SNEGSKA (reference sequence). This CDR3 is CSALPTSELSEQYF. In DNA, the CDR3 is TGCAGTGCTTTACCCACTAGCGAGCTCTCCGAGCAGTACTTC.

This clonotype was counted a few times. The chain recombines TRBV15 with TRBJ2-7; D might be TRBD2 (7 bases). The CDR3 loop spans 17 amino acids. Trimming pared 0 bases from V and 0 bases from J, leaving 15 bases between. CDR1 and CDR2 (germline): LNHNV, YYDKDF (reference sequence). The CDR3: CATSRDKGGGSSYEQYF. CDR3 DNA sequence: TGTGCCACCAGCAGAGATAAGGGGGGGGGAAGCTCCTACGAGCAGTACTTC.

The chain recombines TRBV5-1 with TRBJ2-5; 7 bases match TRBD1. The trim removed 1 base at V and 11 bases at J, leaving 14 bases unmatched. The CDR3 extends over 15 amino acids. Germline CDR1 and CDR2: SGHRS and YFSETQ. In nucleotides, the CDR3 is TGCGCCAGCAGCTTGTCCGGGACAGTGGTAAGGGAGCAGTACTTC. Amino acids: CASSLSGTVVREQYF.

This chain links TRBV5-1 with TRBJ2-7; TRBD1 or TRBD2 may be the D gene (6 bases each). Trimming removed 5 bases from V and 7 bases from J, with 19 bases in between. Per the germline V gene, CDR1 is SGHRS and CDR2 is YFSETQ. The CDR3 extends over 14 amino acids. The CDR3, as DNA: TGCGCCAGCAGTACGGGGGACAAAGGAGGGGAGCAGTACTTC. Amino acid sequence: CASSTGDKGGEQYF.

The genes are TRBV15 and TRBJ2-5; D is perhaps TRBD1 or TRBD2 (5 bases each). The J call may be in error: the DNA end matches TRBJ2-7 better. The CDR3 runs 14 residues. In germline, CDR1 is LNHNV, CDR2 YYDKDF (reference sequence). The CDR3 region is CATSTRGGSYEQYF. The CDR3, as DNA: TGTGCCACCAGTACCCGGGGCGGTAGCTACGAGCAGTACTTC.

Only a few counts were recorded for this clonotype. J is TRBJ1-2 and V is TRBV7-9; 9 nucleotides match TRBD1. The CDR3 consists of 15 residues. Germline V lookup: CDR1 SEHNR, CDR2 FQNEAQ (reference sequence). The ends lost 5 bases at V and 3 bases at J; junction bases unmatched: 7. CDR3 sequence reads: CASSPYRGQDYGYTF. Here the CDR3 DNA reads TGTGCCAGCAGCCCTTACAGGGGGCAGGACTATGGCTACACCTTC.

This clonotype was seen more than once but under ten times. J is TRBJ1-4 and V is TRBV6-1; D possibly corresponds to TRBD1 (5 bases). The CDR3 loop spans 16 amino acids. Germline V lookup: CDR1 MNHNS, CDR2 SASEGT. V dropped 4 bases and J dropped 7 bases, with 19 bases sitting between them. CDR3 region: CASSGRAPGVGEKLFF. The CDR3 region has the DNA TGTGCCAGCAGTGGCCGGGCCCCGGGGGTGGGTGAAAAACTGTTTTTT.

Ten or more counts support this clonotype. The chain uses TRBV10-3 and TRBJ1-4; D gene ambiguous. V was clipped by 3 bases and J by 3 bases, with 11 bases between them. Germline V lookup: CDR1 ENHRY, CDR2 SYGVKD. This CDR3 contains 15 residues. In DNA, the CDR3 is TGTGCCATCAGTGAAGACAACGGGGCTAATGAAAAACTGTTTTTT. It translates to CAISEDNGANEKLFF.

V and J are TRBV6-1 and TRBJ1-4, with TRBD1 as a possible D gene (6 bases). V lost 6 bases, J lost 0 bases, and 14 bases lay in between. From germline, CDR1 is MNHNS and CDR2 SASEGT. The CDR3 spans 16 residues. CDR3 sequence: CASSPAGQPTNEKLFF. The CDR3 region has the DNA TGTGCCAGCAGCCCTGCCGGACAGCCAACTAATGAAAAACTGTTTTTT.

In this sample, this clonotype turned up a few times. V usage is TRBV20-1 and J usage is TRBJ2-6; D is unclear. V was cut by 2 bases and J by 2 bases, with 4 bases left in between. The CDR3 is made up of 13 amino acids. CDR1 and CDR2 from the germline V gene are DFQATT and SNEGSKA (reference sequence). In DNA form, the CDR3 reads TGCAGTGCTAGACTGCCTGGGGCCAACGTCCTGACTTTC. Encoded protein: CSARLPGANVLTF.

This clonotype was found a few times. The rearrangement links TRBV5-1 to TRBJ1-2; D remains ambiguous. Trimming left V 4 bases short and J 4 bases short, with 11 bases between. The CDR3 contains 13 residues. From germline, CDR1 is SGHRS and CDR2 YFSETQ. CDR3 in amino acids: CASSAGGSYGYTF. The DNA for the CDR3 is TGCGCCAGCAGCGCGGGTGGAAGCTATGGCTACACCTTC.